This T cell receptor (beta chain) was identified in a study of T-cell memory formation after mild COVID-19. The wider study: Across donors, TCR clusters were largely donor specific. Study-level findings and limits: Whereas later expanders leaned CD4+, clones contracting day 15 to 85 showed a balanced CD4/CD8 makeup. CM and EM subsets held most contracting CD4+ clones; EMRA held CD8+ ones.

The sample holds many counts of this clonotype. Its cognate antigen is unknown. With constant-segment primers, 5'RACE yielded cDNA libraries of TCR alpha and TCR beta that carried sample barcodes and UMIs. One entry per CDR3 protein results from TCRdb running MiXCR on the 5' RACE reads. Among about 500,000 distinct CDR3 sequences listed, 20% were seen once. Between the trimmed V and J ends, which lost 1 base and 7 bases, there was a span of 9 bases. The CDR3 extends over 13 amino acids. Germline assignment: CDR1 SGHTA and CDR2 FQGNSA. The specimen was PBMCs or a T cell subset sorted from them (not recorded which). The TCR was taken from an adult woman who had mild COVID-19 (a few samples of this study predate the infection). Cell type and time point are not known. This chain links TRBV7-2 with TRBJ2-3; D not certain. CDR3 DNA: TGTGCCAGCAGCTTAGAGGCGATCCATACGCAGTATTTT. It encodes CASSLEAIHTQYF.